Listed below are T cell receptor beta chains from one sample, sequenced in a study of T cells after yellow fever vaccination. Each CDR3 protein gets one entry after TCRdb re-called the 5' RACE reads with MiXCR. The sample carries fewer than 450,000 distinct CDR3 sequences, less than 9.5% recorded once. Sequencing used PBMCs, obtained roughly seven weeks after the first yellow fever vaccination. All receptors come from a man younger than 35 who received the YFV17D yellow fever vaccine. Both conserved end residues are part of each CDR3. Each record gives: D gene, clone size, V gene, J gene, CDR3 DNA, CDR3 protein. A D gene is named only where the DNA matches it firmly. Size values are once, few and many counts, or a class for expanded clones, and some rows have none.

D: TRBD2; size: few; V: TRBV5-1; J: TRBJ2-7; DNA: TGCGCCAGCAGCTCCCTGGCGGGGAGGGGCCCCTGGGACGAGCAGTACTTC; CDR3: CASSSLAGRGPWDEQYF
D: TRBD2; size: .; V: TRBV4-1; J: TRBJ2-5; DNA: TGCGCCAGCAGCCAAGGGGGAGCGGGGGGCCTCCCAGAGACCCAGTACTTC; CDR3: CASSQGGAGGLPETQYF
D: .; size: few; V: TRBV7-2; J: TRBJ2-3; DNA: TGTGCCAGCAGCTTGGATGCAAATACGCAGTATTTT; CDR3: CASSLDANTQYF
D: .; size: many; V: TRBV27; J: TRBJ2-2; DNA: TGTGCCAGCAGTTTGAGAGGGATCGGGGAGCTGTTTTTT; CDR3: CASSLRGIGELFF
D: .; size: .; V: TRBV12-3/TRBV12-4; J: TRBJ1-2; DNA: TGTGCCAGCAGCCCCCCGGGGGACGGCTACACCTTC; CDR3: CASSPPGDGYTF
D: .; size: .; V: TRBV12-3/TRBV12-4; J: TRBJ2-1; DNA: TGTGCCAGCAGCTCCCTTAGGAATGAGCAGTTCTTC; CDR3: CASSSLRNEQFF
D: .; size: few; V: TRBV5-6; J: TRBJ1-1; DNA: TGTGCCAGCAGCTTGGTTGACACATTGGGACGTGAAGCTTTCTTT; CDR3: CASSLVDTLGREAFF
D: .; size: many; V: TRBV12-3/TRBV12-4; J: TRBJ2-7; DNA: TGTGCCAGCAGTTTCGAATCCTACGAGCAGTACTTC; CDR3: CASSFESYEQYF
D: .; size: few; V: TRBV12-3/TRBV12-4; J: TRBJ1-2; DNA: TGTGCCAGCAGTTTAAACCCCGCGATCTATGGCTACACCTTC; CDR3: CASSLNPAIYGYTF
D: .; size: .; V: TRBV29-1; J: TRBJ2-1; DNA: TGCAGCGCCACGGAAAGGGGGCAGTTCTTC; CDR3: CSATERGQFF
D: TRBD2; size: many; V: TRBV5-1; J: TRBJ2-1; DNA: TGCGCCAGCAGCGAAGGACTAGCGGGGGGCAATGAGCAGTTCTTC; CDR3: CASSEGLAGGNEQFF
D: .; size: few; V: TRBV20-1; J: TRBJ1-5; DNA: TGCAGTGCTAGGAGGGACGCCGATCAGCCCCAGCATTTT; CDR3: CSARRDADQPQHF
D: TRBD1; size: few; V: TRBV29-1; J: TRBJ1-1; DNA: TGCAGCGTAGACAGGGGGCCCTCAACTGAAGCTTTCTTT; CDR3: CSVDRGPSTEAFF
D: TRBD2; size: .; V: TRBV25-1; J: TRBJ2-3; DNA: TGTGCCAGCAGTGAATGGGCAGCGGGGGACACAGATACGCAGTATTTT; CDR3: CASSEWAAGDTDTQYF
D: TRBD1; size: .; V: TRBV19; J: TRBJ1-2; DNA: TGTGCCAGTAGTATGGGACAGGGCGATGGCTACACCTTC; CDR3: CASSMGQGDGYTF
D: TRBD2; size: few; V: TRBV5-6; J: TRBJ2-1; DNA: TGTGCCAGCAGCTTGTTAGGCGGGGGTCGATCCTACAATGAGCAGTTCTTC; CDR3: CASSLLGGGRSYNEQFF
D: .; size: .; V: TRBV20-1; J: TRBJ1-4; DNA: TGCAGTGCTAGGGATAGGGGCTGGGAAAAACTGTTTTTT; CDR3: CSARDRGWEKLFF
D: .; size: .; V: TRBV4-3; J: TRBJ2-7; DNA: TGCGCCAGCAGCCAAGATGACTGGTCCTACGAGCAGTACTTC; CDR3: CASSQDDWSYEQYF
D: .; size: few; V: TRBV7-2; J: TRBJ1-4; DNA: TGTGCCAGCAGCTTGGGTCTAAGTCGGAATGAAAAACTGTTTTTT; CDR3: CASSLGLSRNEKLFF
D: .; size: few; V: TRBV20-1; J: TRBJ2-5; DNA: TGCAGTGTTCCGCGGAGAGACCAAGAGACCCAGTACTTC; CDR3: CSVPRRDQETQYF
D: TRBD1; size: .; V: TRBV9; J: TRBJ1-1; DNA: TGTGCCAGCAGCGGCGAGGGGGACAGTGAAGCTTTCTTT; CDR3: CASSGEGDSEAFF
D: .; size: .; V: TRBV10-3; J: TRBJ1-4; DNA: TGTGCCACCTCCGGCGCAGAGAATGAAAAACTGTTTTTT; CDR3: CATSGAENEKLFF
D: .; size: .; V: TRBV10-3; J: TRBJ1-2; DNA: TGTGCCATCGGAGGGGTCGGTGTTTATGGCTACACCTTC; CDR3: CAIGGVGVYGYTF
D: TRBD2; size: many; V: TRBV10-3; J: TRBJ2-2; DNA: TGTGCCATCAAGCGGGGGACTAGCGGGGGCCCGAACACCGGGGAGCTGTTTTTT; CDR3: CAIKRGTSGGPNTGELFF
D: TRBD2; size: few; V: TRBV5-1; J: TRBJ2-5; DNA: TGCGCCAGCAGCGTAGGTCCGGGACTAGAAGGAGAGACCCAGTACTTC; CDR3: CASSVGPGLEGETQYF
D: TRBD2; size: few; V: TRBV15; J: TRBJ2-3; DNA: TGTGCCACCAGCAGGACGCGGGGGACTAGCACAGATACGCAGTATTTT; CDR3: CATSRTRGTSTDTQYF
D: TRBD1; size: .; V: TRBV4-2; J: TRBJ1-3; DNA: TGTGCCAGCAGCCCCACAGGGGTGGAAGGAAACACCATATATTTT; CDR3: CASSPTGVEGNTIYF
D: TRBD2; size: .; V: TRBV20-1; J: TRBJ2-5; DNA: TGCTGTGCTAGGGACCCTAGCGGGGGGGCGGGTGAGACCCAGTACTTC; CDR3: CCARDPSGGAGETQYF
D: TRBD1; size: few; V: TRBV30; J: TRBJ1-1; DNA: TGTGCCTGGAGTAGTTCGACAGGGAGCACTGAAGCTTTCTTT; CDR3: CAWSSSTGSTEAFF
D: .; size: few; V: TRBV7-7; J: TRBJ2-5; DNA: TGTGCCAGCAGCCAACAGGGTCTTGAGACCCAGTACTTC; CDR3: CASSQQGLETQYF
D: TRBD1; size: few; V: TRBV12-3/TRBV12-4; J: TRBJ2-3; DNA: TGTGCCAGCAACCAACCAGGGACAGCCGCAGATACGCAGTATTTT; CDR3: CASNQPGTAADTQYF
D: TRBD1; size: .; V: TRBV18; J: TRBJ1-2; DNA: TGTGCCAGCTCACCTTGGACAGGGGGAGACGGCTACACCTTC; CDR3: CASSPWTGGDGYTF
D: TRBD2; size: .; V: TRBV4-1; J: TRBJ2-5; DNA: TGCGCCAGCAGCCAAGCTAGCTCGCTAGCGGGGGATGAGACCCAGTACTTC; CDR3: CASSQASSLAGDETQYF
D: .; size: few; V: TRBV27; J: TRBJ2-7; DNA: TGTGCCAGCAGGGTGGCAGGGGCGGGAGAGCAGTACTTC; CDR3: CASRVAGAGEQYF
D: TRBD2; size: .; V: TRBV27; J: TRBJ2-5; DNA: TGTGCCAGCAGTCCCATGACTAGCGGGGGACCACAAGAGACCCAGTACTTC; CDR3: CASSPMTSGGPQETQYF
D: .; size: .; V: TRBV5-6; J: TRBJ2-3; DNA: TGTGCCAGCAGCTTATCCGGGGTGGGAGATACGCAGTATTTT; CDR3: CASSLSGVGDTQYF
D: .; size: many; V: TRBV12-3/TRBV12-4; J: TRBJ2-3; DNA: TGTGCCAGCAGTTTGTTTCATGACAGCACAGATACGCAGTATTTT; CDR3: CASSLFHDSTDTQYF
D: TRBD2; size: few; V: TRBV12-3/TRBV12-4; J: TRBJ2-1; DNA: TGTGCCAGCAGCCATTATGGCCGGGGACTAGCGGGGGATAACAATGAGCAGTTCTTC; CDR3: CASSHYGRGLAGDNNEQFF
D: TRBD2; size: few; V: TRBV28; J: TRBJ2-5; DNA: TGTGCCAGCGAAACCCGGACTAGCCCAGAGACCCAGTACTTC; CDR3: CASETRTSPETQYF
D: .; size: .; V: TRBV29-1; J: TRBJ1-2; DNA: TGCAGCGCCAGGGAGGGCGGCTATGGCTACACCTTC; CDR3: CSAREGGYGYTF
D: .; size: .; V: TRBV28; J: TRBJ1-5; DNA: TGTGCCAGCAGGGGAGTGGGGAGTCAGCCCCAGCATTTT; CDR3: CASRGVGSQPQHF
D: .; size: .; V: TRBV4-2; J: TRBJ1-6; DNA: TGTGCCAGCAGCCAAGACAGGTTACCCTATAATTCACCCCTCCACTTT; CDR3: CASSQDRLPYNSPLHF
D: TRBD2; size: .; V: TRBV7-2; J: TRBJ2-7; DNA: TGTGCCAGCAGCTTCCTAGCGGGGGACTACGAGCAGTACTTC; CDR3: CASSFLAGDYEQYF
D: TRBD2; size: .; V: TRBV3-1; J: TRBJ2-7; DNA: TGTGCCAGCAGCCAAGGACAACTACTAGCGGGGGCCTACGAGCAGTACTTC; CDR3: CASSQGQLLAGAYEQYF
D: TRBD2; size: .; V: TRBV7-9; J: TRBJ2-3; DNA: TGTGCCAGCAGCGGGCGGGGGGGCCTGGATACGCAGTATTTT; CDR3: CASSGRGGLDTQYF
D: TRBD2; size: .; V: TRBV5-5; J: TRBJ2-5; DNA: TGTGCCAGCAGCTTCTATTCTGGCGGGGGGGAGACCCAGTACTTC; CDR3: CASSFYSGGGETQYF
D: .; size: .; V: TRBV4-2; J: TRBJ1-5; DNA: TGTGCCAGCAGCCCCCTAGGAGGGTTCAATCAGCCCCAGCATTTT; CDR3: CASSPLGGFNQPQHF
D: TRBD1; size: .; V: TRBV4-3; J: TRBJ1-4; DNA: TGCGCCAGCAGCCTTATCGGGACAGGAAATGAAAAACTGTTTTTT; CDR3: CASSLIGTGNEKLFF
D: .; size: .; V: TRBV7-3; J: TRBJ2-5; DNA: TGTGCCAGCAGCCCTACTAGGGATGAAGAGACCCAGTACTTC; CDR3: CASSPTRDEETQYF
D: TRBD2; size: .; V: TRBV20-1; J: TRBJ2-5; DNA: TGCAGTGCTAGAGATATGGCGGGGGGGAGGGAGACCCAGTACTTC; CDR3: CSARDMAGGRETQYF
D: .; size: .; V: TRBV4-3; J: TRBJ1-4; DNA: TGCGCCAGCAGCCAACGCAGGGTTGGCGAAAAACTGTTTTTT; CDR3: CASSQRRVGEKLFF
D: .; size: .; V: TRBV7-3; J: TRBJ2-3; DNA: TGTGCCAGCACCCCGGGTGGGGGCGCCACAGATACGCAGTATTTT; CDR3: CASTPGGGATDTQYF
D: .; size: .; V: TRBV20-1; J: TRBJ1-5; DNA: TGCAGTGCTAGTCCCAGGATTAATCAGCCCCAGCATTTT; CDR3: CSASPRINQPQHF